Sequencing of this T cell receptor beta chain was carried out in a study of shared clonotypes between healthy human individuals. Measured with immunoSEQ multiplex PCR; TCRdb has only the in-frame clones, and not every one. The sample shows approximately 1.4 million clones, approximately 98% of them seen only once. The germline V gene encodes CDR1 SQVTM and CDR2 ANQGSEA. V lost 3 bases to trimming and J lost 5 bases; unmatched junction nucleotides: 6. The CDR3 is 13 residues long. As regards this clone: The sample contains more than one DNA sequence encoding this CDR3.

The donors were adults (healthy and HIV-negative) with no recent acute infections or vaccinations. Sequenced input: naive CD4+ T cells sorted from blood. Specified subset: CD45RA+ positively selected. The receptor comes from a man between 25 and 39 years old in good health. This chain connects TRBV29-1 to TRBJ1-1; 7 bases align to TRBD1. CDR3 sequence: CSVDRQGGTEAFF. DNA for the CDR3: TGCAGCGTTGATAGACAGGGAGGGACTGAAGCTTTCTTT.